This TCR beta chain came from a study of T cells in Graves' hyperthyroidism and ophthalmopathy (dated by TCRdb to the late 2010s). General notes on the study: Peripheral blood was sampled at the time of initial diagnosis, prior to any treatment. The 100 discovery patients were randomly split 7:3 into training and test sets. Thyroid tissue and blood T-cell repertoires from six Graves' hyperthyroidism patients were also compared in the study. Prospective prediction of ophthalmopathy was tested in an independent validation cohort consisting of under 20 hyperthyroidism patients and approximately 16 patients who later progressed to ophthalmopathy. To identify TCR V-J signatures that set the groups apart, the researchers used a discovery cohort of approximately 98 patients, made up of under 50 with Graves' ophthalmopathy and some 60 with stable Graves' hyperthyroidism. TCR Vbeta CDR3 sequencing of some 140 peripheral blood samples (more than 40 ophthalmopathy, roughly 74 hyperthyroidism and some 17 progressor patients) is reported in the paper. Following sampling, methimazole starting at 30 mg daily was given to hyperthyroidism patients, and high-dose intravenous methylprednisolone was given to ophthalmopathy patients.

This clonotype was seen ten or more times. Its antigen remains unidentified. No much larger clone is present one base from it, and per-base qualities are unavailable. The TCR beta CDR3 regions were amplified from the RNA transcripts. For the first round of RT-PCR on the TCR CDR3, the HTBI primer set was used together with the Qiagen OneStep RT-PCR kit. Libraries were constructed in a second round of multiplex PCR, after which size selection and purification were carried out. Paired-end sequencing of the libraries was performed with 100 bp reads on an Illumina HiSeq2000. The authors' pipeline ran thus. Raw data were processed with SOAPnuke, discarding reads with adapters, uncalled bases, mean Phred below 15, or no exact constant-primer or identifier match. COPE v1.2.5 was used to merge high-quality paired reads, and clonotypes were defined as unique nucleotide sequences. Clonotypes were aligned to IMGT TRBV, TRBD and TRBJ reference segments using MiTCR v1.1. The analysis included only V-J combinations with a frequency above 0.0001, which together covered around 99% of the repertoires. The TCS score was defined as F50 (clonal expansion) divided by E x V (chaos), with BLOSUM62-based TCRdist calculated between CDR3 peptides within each V-J. Welch's t-statistics and random forest reduced 500 to 550 V-J features to around 14, which were used in a naive Bayes classifier (R e1071). Through fastp at Q25 and MiXCR, TCRdb rebuilt clones from the public reads, retaining in-frame beta chains. For every CDR3 protein sequence, its rows merge into one entry that carries the most common genes and DNA. These V and J calls originate from TCRdb's pipeline instead of the authors' own analysis. The sample table holds around 250,000 distinct CDR3 sequences, of which roughly 15% were seen once. The top ten constitute roughly 14% of the sample.

Hyperthyroidism patients were aged 18 to 65 years and newly diagnosed, with disease duration of less than 2 months. Exclusion was applied to patients with uncontrolled infections, other autoimmune diseases, pregnancy or lactation. Diagnoses were based on clinical symptoms, serum thyroxine and TRAb, thyroid ultrasound and orbital computed tomography. For progressor patients, blood was drawn at the first diagnosis of hyperthyroidism, before any ophthalmopathy symptoms had appeared. Ficoll-Paque density gradient centrifugation was used to isolate PBMCs from approximately 10 ml of fresh peripheral blood. Progressor patients were defined as those initially diagnosed with Graves' hyperthyroidism in whom ophthalmopathy developed during follow-up. Total RNA was extracted using Trizol reagent, and RNA quality was assessed on an Agilent 2100 Bioanalyzer. Study-wide conclusions, independent of this receptor: Most expanded thyroid clonotypes (frequency above 0.001) were also found in blood, which suggests that blood repertoires may mirror thyroid immune responses. Sample size was not statistically predetermined, and blinding of investigators to group allocation was not performed. A model built on a 13 V-J signature distinguished ophthalmopathy from stable hyperthyroidism, reaching roughly 88% sensitivity and about 81% specificity in cross-validation and 80%/75% in testing. In validation, progression to ophthalmopathy was predicted by the model with almost 71% sensitivity and roughly 76% specificity, a median of 6.5 months before onset.

The germline V gene specifies MDHEN as CDR1 and SYDVKM as CDR2. Trimming costs V 6 bases and J 0 bases, and their ends lie 15 bases apart. Measured from the cysteine to the phenylalanine, the CDR3 is 17 residues long. This entry keeps only the CDR3 DNA: 51 bases, framed from base 1. The sequence was obtained from a woman aged 40 to 50 with Graves' hyperthyroidism that later progressed to Graves' ophthalmopathy. The receptor chain draws on TRBV28 and TRBJ1-6; confidence is insufficient to name the D gene. The sequenced material came from blood. The CDR3 amino acid sequence is: CASSLDLLSSYNSPLHF. The bases are TGTGCCAGCAGCCTCGACTTATTAAGCTCCTATAATTCACCCCTCCACTTT.